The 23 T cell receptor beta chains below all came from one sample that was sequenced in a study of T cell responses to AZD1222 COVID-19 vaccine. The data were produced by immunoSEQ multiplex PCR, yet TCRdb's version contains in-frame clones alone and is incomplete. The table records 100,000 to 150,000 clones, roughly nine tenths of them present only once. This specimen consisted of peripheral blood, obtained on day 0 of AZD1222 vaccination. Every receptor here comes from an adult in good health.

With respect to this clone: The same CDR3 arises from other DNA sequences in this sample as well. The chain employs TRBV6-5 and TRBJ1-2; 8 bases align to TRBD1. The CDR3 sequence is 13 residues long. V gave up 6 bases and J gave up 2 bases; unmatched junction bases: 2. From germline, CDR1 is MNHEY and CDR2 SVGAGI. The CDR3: CASRRQGNYGYTF. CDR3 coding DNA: TGTGCCAGCAGACGACAGGGGAACTATGGCTACACCTTC.

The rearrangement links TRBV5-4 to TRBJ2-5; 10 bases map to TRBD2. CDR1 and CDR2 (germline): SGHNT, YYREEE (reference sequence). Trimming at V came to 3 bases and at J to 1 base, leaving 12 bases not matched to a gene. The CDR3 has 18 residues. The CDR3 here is CASSSGGLAGATQETQYF. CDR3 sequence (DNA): TGTGCCAGCAGCTCGGGTGGGCTAGCGGGGGCCACCCAAGAGACCCAGTACTTC. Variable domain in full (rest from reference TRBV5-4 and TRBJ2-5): ETGVTQSPTHLIKTRGQQVTLRCSSQSGHNTVSWYQQALGQGPQFIFQYYREEENGRGNFPPRFSGLQFPNYSSELNVNALELDDSALYLCASSSGGLAGATQETQYFGPGTRLLVL.

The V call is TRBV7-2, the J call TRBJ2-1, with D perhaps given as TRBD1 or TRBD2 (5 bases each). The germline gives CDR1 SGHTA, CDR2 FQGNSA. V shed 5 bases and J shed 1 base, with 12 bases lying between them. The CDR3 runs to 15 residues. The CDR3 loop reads CASSTGTYSYNEQFF. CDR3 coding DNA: TGTGCCAGCAGCACGGGGACCTATTCCTACAATGAGCAGTTCTTC.

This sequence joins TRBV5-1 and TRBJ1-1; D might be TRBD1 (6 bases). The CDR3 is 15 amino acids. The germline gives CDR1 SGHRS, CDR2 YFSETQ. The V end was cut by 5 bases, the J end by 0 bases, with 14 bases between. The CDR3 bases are TGCGCCAGCAGATCGCCGGACAGTATGAACACTGAAGCTTTCTTT. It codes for CASRSPDSMNTEAFF.

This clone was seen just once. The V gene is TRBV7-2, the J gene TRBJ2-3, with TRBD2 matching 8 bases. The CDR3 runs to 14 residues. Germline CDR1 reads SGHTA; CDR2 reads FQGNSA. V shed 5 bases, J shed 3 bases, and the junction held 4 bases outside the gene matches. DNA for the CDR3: TGTGCCAGCAGCCGCGGACTAGCTACAGATACGCAGTATTTT. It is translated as CASSRGLATDTQYF.

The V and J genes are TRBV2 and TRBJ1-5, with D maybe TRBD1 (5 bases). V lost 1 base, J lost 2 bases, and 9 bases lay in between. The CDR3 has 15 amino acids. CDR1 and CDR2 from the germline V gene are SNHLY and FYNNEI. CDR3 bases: TGTGCCAGCAGTGAAGGGGGCAGTCGCAATCAGCCCCAGCATTTT. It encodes CASSEGGSRNQPQHF.

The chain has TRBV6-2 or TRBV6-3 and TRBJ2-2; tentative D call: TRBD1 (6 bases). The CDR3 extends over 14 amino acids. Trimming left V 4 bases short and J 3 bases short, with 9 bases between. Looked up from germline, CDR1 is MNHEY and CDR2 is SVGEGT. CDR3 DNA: TGTGCCAGCAGTTCTCAGGGGTACACCGGGGAGCTGTTTTTT. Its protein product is CASSSQGYTGELFF.

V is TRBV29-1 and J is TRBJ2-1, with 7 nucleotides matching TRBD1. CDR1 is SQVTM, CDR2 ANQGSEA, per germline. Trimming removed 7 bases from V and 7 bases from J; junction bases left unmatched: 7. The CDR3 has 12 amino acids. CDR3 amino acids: CSGWTGENEQFF. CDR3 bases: TGCAGCGGGTGGACAGGTGAAAATGAGCAGTTCTTC.

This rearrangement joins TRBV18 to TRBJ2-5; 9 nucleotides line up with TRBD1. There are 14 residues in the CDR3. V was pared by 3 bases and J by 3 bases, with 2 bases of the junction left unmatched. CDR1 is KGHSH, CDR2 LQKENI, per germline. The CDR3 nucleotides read TGTGCCAGCTCACCTTGGACAGGGGAAGAGACCCAGTACTTC. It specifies CASSPWTGEETQYF.

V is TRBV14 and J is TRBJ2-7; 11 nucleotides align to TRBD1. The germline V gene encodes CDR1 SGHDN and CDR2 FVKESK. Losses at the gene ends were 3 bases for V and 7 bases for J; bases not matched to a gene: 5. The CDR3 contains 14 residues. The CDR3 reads CASSHPGQGAEQYF. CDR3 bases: TGTGCCAGCAGCCACCCAGGACAGGGGGCTGAGCAGTACTTC.

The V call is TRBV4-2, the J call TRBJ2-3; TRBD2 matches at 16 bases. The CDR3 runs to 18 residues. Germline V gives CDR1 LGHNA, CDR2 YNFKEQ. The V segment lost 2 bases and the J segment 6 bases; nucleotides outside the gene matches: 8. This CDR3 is CASSQSPGLAGGHDTQYF. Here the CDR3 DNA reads TGTGCCAGCAGCCAATCCCCGGGACTAGCGGGGGGGCATGATACGCAGTATTTT.

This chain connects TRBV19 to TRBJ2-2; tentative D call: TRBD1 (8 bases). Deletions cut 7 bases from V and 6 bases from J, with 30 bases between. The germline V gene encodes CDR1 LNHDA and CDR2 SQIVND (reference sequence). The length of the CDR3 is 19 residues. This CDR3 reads CASKTGGGFASLSSGELFF. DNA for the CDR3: TGTGCCAGTAAAACAGGGGGAGGGTTCGCCTCCCTAAGCTCCGGGGAGCTGTTTTTT.

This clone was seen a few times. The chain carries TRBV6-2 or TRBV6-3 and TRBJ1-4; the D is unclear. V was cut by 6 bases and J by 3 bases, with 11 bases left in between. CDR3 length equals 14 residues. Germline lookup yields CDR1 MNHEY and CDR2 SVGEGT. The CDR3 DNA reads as TGTGCCAGCAGCCCGACTACGGCTAATGAAAAACTGTTTTTT. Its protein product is CASSPTTANEKLFF.

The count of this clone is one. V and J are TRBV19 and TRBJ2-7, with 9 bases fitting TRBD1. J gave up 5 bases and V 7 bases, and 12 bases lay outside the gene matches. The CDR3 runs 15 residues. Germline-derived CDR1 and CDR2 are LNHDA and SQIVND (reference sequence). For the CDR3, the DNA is TGTGCCAGTACCACGGAAGGGACAGGGAGACACGAGCAGTACTTC. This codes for CASTTEGTGRHEQYF. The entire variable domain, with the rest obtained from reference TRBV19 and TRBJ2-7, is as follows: DGGITQSPKYLFRKEGQNVTLSCEQNLNHDAMYWYRQDPGQGLRLIYYSQIVNDFQKGDIAEGYSVSREKKESFPLTVTSAQKNPTAFYLCASTTEGTGRHEQYFGPGTRLTVT.

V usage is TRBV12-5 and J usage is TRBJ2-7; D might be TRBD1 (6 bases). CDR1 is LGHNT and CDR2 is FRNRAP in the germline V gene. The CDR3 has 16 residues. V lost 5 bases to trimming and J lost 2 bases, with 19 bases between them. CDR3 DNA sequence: TGTGCTAGTGGTCCCCCAACGGGACATATTCCCTACGAGCAGTACTTC. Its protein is CASGPPTGHIPYEQYF. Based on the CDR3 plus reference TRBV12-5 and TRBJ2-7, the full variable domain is DARVTQTPRHKVTEMGQEVTMRCQPILGHNTVFWYRQTMMQGLELLAYFRNRAPLDDSGMPKDRFSAEMPDATLATLKIQPSEPRDSAVYFCASGPPTGHIPYEQYFGPGTRLTVT.

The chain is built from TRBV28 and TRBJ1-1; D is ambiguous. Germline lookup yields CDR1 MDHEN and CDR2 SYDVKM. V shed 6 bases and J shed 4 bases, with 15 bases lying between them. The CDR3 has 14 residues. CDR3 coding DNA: TGTGCCAGCAGCCTGACGGGGAGAGGCACTGAAGCTTTCTTT. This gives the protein CASSLTGRGTEAFF.

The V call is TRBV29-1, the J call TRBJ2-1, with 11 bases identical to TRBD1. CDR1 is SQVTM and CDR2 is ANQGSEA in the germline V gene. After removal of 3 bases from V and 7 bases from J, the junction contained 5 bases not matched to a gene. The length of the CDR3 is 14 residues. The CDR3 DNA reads TGCAGCGTTGAGGCGGGACAGGGGGTAAATGAGCAGTTCTTC. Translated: CSVEAGQGVNEQFF.

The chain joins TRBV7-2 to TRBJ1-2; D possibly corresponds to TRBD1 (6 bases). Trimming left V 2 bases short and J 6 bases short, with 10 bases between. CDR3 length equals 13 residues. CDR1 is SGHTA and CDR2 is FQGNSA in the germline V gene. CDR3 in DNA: TGTGCCAGCAGCTTACGCGCAGGGGATGGCTACACCTTC. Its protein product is CASSLRAGDGYTF.

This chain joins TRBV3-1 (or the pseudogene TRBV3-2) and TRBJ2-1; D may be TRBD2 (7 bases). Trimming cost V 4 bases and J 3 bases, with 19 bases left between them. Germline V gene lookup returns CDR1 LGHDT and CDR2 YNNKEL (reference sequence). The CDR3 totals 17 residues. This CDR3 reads CASSPRGGGGLYNEQFF. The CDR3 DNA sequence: TGTGCCAGCAGCCCGAGAGGGGGGGGTGGACTCTACAATGAGCAGTTCTTC.

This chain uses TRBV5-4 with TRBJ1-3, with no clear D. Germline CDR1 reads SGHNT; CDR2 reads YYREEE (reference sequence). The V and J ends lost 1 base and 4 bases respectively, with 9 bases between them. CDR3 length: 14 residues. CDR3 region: CASSLWGLGNTIYF. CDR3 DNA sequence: TGTGCCAGCAGCTTGTGGGGTTTGGGAAACACCATATATTTT.

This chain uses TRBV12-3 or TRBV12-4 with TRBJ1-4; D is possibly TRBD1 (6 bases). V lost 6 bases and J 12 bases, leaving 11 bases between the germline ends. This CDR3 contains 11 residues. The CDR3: CASSPNRELFF. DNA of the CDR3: TGTGCCAGCAGCCCTAACAGGGAACTGTTTTTT.

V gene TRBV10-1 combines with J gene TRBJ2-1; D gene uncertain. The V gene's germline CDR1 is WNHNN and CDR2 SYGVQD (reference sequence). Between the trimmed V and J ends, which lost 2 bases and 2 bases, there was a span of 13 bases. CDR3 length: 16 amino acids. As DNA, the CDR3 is TGCGCCAGCAGTGAGCTCCGGGCAGGCCCCTACAATGAGCAGTTCTTC. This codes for CASSELRAGPYNEQFF.

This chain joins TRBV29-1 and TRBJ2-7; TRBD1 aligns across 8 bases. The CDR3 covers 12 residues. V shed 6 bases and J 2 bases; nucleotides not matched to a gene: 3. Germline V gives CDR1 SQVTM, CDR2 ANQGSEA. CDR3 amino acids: CSVRTGPYEQYF. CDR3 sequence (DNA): TGCAGCGTGAGGACAGGGCCCTACGAGCAGTACTTC.